The 27 T cell receptor beta chains below all came from one sample that was sequenced in a study of blood T cell repertoires in COVID-19. Sequencing used immunoSEQ multiplex PCR; TCRdb keeps in-frame clones, though not all of them. The sample carries more than 300,000 clones, approximately 90% recorded once. The material sequenced was PBMCs or T cells enriched from blood (not recorded which). The receptors shown here come from a woman between 18 and 30 years old who had recovered from COVID-19.

The chain carries TRBV5-8 and TRBJ1-1; a weak D match, TRBD1 (6 bases). Trimming shortened V by 6 bases and J by 5 bases, and 20 bases separated the two germline ends. The germline V gene encodes CDR1 SGHTS and CDR2 YDEGEE. The length of the CDR3 is 15 residues. CDR3 in amino acids: CASTYSRGGWTEAFF. CDR3 DNA: TGTGCCAGCACCTACTCCCGAGGGGGTTGGACTGAAGCTTTCTTT. Filled out from reference TRBV5-8 and TRBJ1-1, the complete variable domain reads EAGVTQSPTHLIKTRGQQATLRCSPISGHTSVYWYQQALGLGLQFLLWYDEGEERNRGNFPPRFSGRQFPNYSSELNVNALELEDSALYLCASTYSRGGWTEAFFGQGTRLTVV.

This rearrangement joins TRBV29-1 to TRBJ2-2; tentative D call: TRBD1 (5 bases). This CDR3 is built from 15 residues. Trimming cost V 7 bases and J 5 bases, with 20 bases left between them. Germline CDR1 reads SQVTM; CDR2 reads ANQGSEA. The DNA for the CDR3 is TGCAGCGCCTGCCGCAATGACAGATTTACCGGGGAGCTGTTTTTT. Protein product: CSACRNDRFTGELFF.

This clone was picked up a small number of times. The chain is built from TRBV6-5 and TRBJ1-3; TRBD1 is a possible D gene (5 bases). Trimming took 0 bases from V and 4 from J, leaving 10 bases between them. This CDR3 contains 15 residues. The V gene's germline CDR1 is MNHEY and CDR2 SVGAGI. The CDR3 loop reads CASSYSAQGGNTIYF. In DNA, the CDR3 is TGTGCCAGCAGTTACTCGGCCCAGGGAGGAAACACCATATATTTT.

The chain has TRBV19 and TRBJ1-6; 8 bases map to TRBD1. Trimming cost V 8 bases and J 11 bases; bases outside gene matches: 11. The germline gives CDR1 LNHDA, CDR2 SQIVND (reference sequence). The CDR3 has 14 residues. Written as DNA, the CDR3 is TGTGCCAGTGGACCGACAGGGGCTGATCCACCCCTCCACTTT. Translated, it gives CASGPTGADPPLHF.

V gene TRBV28 combines with J gene TRBJ1-2; 9 positions agree with TRBD1. Germline trimming cut 4 bases from V and 1 base from J; bases unmatched to any gene: 10. The germline V gene has CDR1 MDHEN and CDR2 SYDVKM. The CDR3 runs 17 residues. CDR3 sequence: CASSSRPRDRDNYGYTF. Here the CDR3 DNA reads TGTGCCAGCAGTTCCCGTCCACGGGACAGGGATAACTATGGCTACACCTTC.

This chain uses TRBV2 with TRBJ2-3, with TRBD2 matching over 7 bases. CDR1 is SNHLY, CDR2 FYNNEI, per germline. V was pared by 9 bases and J by 1 base, with 7 bases of the junction left unmatched. This CDR3 spans 14 amino acids. This CDR3 is CARKSGVGTDTQYF. The CDR3 bases are TGTGCCAGGAAAAGCGGGGTCGGCACAGATACGCAGTATTTT.

The V gene is TRBV18, the J gene TRBJ1-1, with D tentatively TRBD1 (5 bases). Germline lookup yields CDR1 KGHSH and CDR2 LQKENI. This CDR3 has 13 amino acids. The V and J ends lost 8 bases and 2 bases respectively, with 12 bases between them. Here the CDR3 DNA reads TGTGCCAGCCTGGTGGGGCTTAACACTGAAGCTTTCTTT. Amino acid sequence: CASLVGLNTEAFF.

About this clone itself: At one of its ends the junction is not consistent with the germline gene, which may arise from a read error. This rearrangement joins TRBV6-5 to TRBJ2-5, with D possibly TRBD2 on 5 matching bases. The CDR3 covers 13 residues. Per the germline V gene, CDR1 is MNHEY and CDR2 is SVGAGI. The CDR3 region is CASTYDWEKTQYF. The DNA for the CDR3 is TGTGCCAGCACTTACGACTGGGAGAAGACCCAGTACTTC.

This chain connects TRBV5-4 to TRBJ1-2; TRBD1 is a possible D gene (6 bases). Germline V lookup: CDR1 SGHNT, CDR2 YYREEE (reference sequence). V was clipped by 1 base and J by 4 bases, with 11 bases between them. There are 14 residues in the CDR3. Here the CDR3 reads CASSLSGTSYGYTF. The CDR3 DNA is TGTGCCAGCAGCTTGAGTGGGACAAGCTATGGCTACACCTTC.

This rearrangement joins TRBV7-2 to TRBJ1-2, with D uncertain. The CDR3 extends over 18 amino acids. Germline CDR1 is SGHTA and CDR2 is FQGNSA. Trimming took off 5 bases at V and 1 base at J, with 23 bases between the two ends. CDR3 sequence (DNA): TGTGCCAGCAGCACCCAGTCCGGGAGTCCTCACCATAACTATGGCTACACCTTC. Encoded protein: CASSTQSGSPHHNYGYTF.

The genes are TRBV4-3 and TRBJ1-1, with D perhaps matching TRBD1 (5 bases). CDR3 length: 17 amino acids. Trimming removed 0 bases at V and 2 bases at J, with 16 bases between. Germline V gene sequence: CDR1 LGHNA, CDR2 YSLEER. For the CDR3, the DNA is TGCGCCAGCAGCCAAGATGATAAGGGGATTACTAACACTGAAGCTTTCTTT. It translates to CASSQDDKGITNTEAFF.

This chain links TRBV9 with TRBJ2-2; D is unclear. V was trimmed by 0 bases and J by 6 bases, leaving 9 bases between them. The CDR3 is 14 residues long. Germline V gene sequence: CDR1 SGDLS, CDR2 YYNGEE. CDR3 sequence reads: CASSVVGFPGELFF. In DNA form, the CDR3 reads TGTGCCAGCAGCGTAGTCGGGTTTCCCGGGGAGCTGTTTTTT.

For this clone: This sample also contains other DNA sequences that code for the same CDR3. The chain combines TRBV6-5 with TRBJ1-2; 9 nucleotides match TRBD1. The V and J ends lost 5 bases and 2 bases, in that order; junction bases with no gene match: 3. The CDR3 loop spans 14 amino acids. The germline gives CDR1 MNHEY, CDR2 SVGAGI. CDR3 protein: CASSRGQGNYGYTF. CDR3 DNA sequence: TGTGCCAGCAGTAGGGGACAGGGAAACTATGGCTACACCTTC.

This chain connects TRBV13 to TRBJ2-7; 7 nucleotides line up with TRBD2. The CDR3 is 15 residues long. Germline V gene lookup returns CDR1 PRHDT and CDR2 FYEKMQ (reference sequence). V lost 1 base, J lost 2 bases, and 5 bases stayed unmatched. CDR3: CASSLERGSTYEQYF. Here the CDR3 DNA reads TGTGCCAGCAGCTTAGAGCGGGGTTCCACCTACGAGCAGTACTTC.

This clone was seen a few times. The chain is built from TRBV30 and TRBJ1-1; D is uncertain. CDR1 is GTSNPN, CDR2 SVGIG, per germline (reference sequence). Trimming shortened V by 5 bases and J by 1 base, and 11 bases separated the two germline ends. The CDR3 length is 13 residues. In nucleotides, the CDR3 is TGTGCCTGGGACGGGTGGTGGAACACTGAAGCTTTCTTT. It codes for CAWDGWWNTEAFF.

The chain has TRBV6-6 and TRBJ2-2; a possible D gene is TRBD1 (6 bases). This CDR3 contains 15 residues. Germline V gene data show CDR1 as MNHNY and CDR2 as SVGAGI (reference sequence). Between the trimmed V and J ends, which lost 5 bases and 6 bases, there was a span of 16 bases. CDR3 nucleotide sequence: TGTGCCAGCAGTCGACTTGGGGGCGATGCCGGGGAGCTGTTTTTT. It encodes CASSRLGGDAGELFF.

V and J are TRBV7-2 and TRBJ2-7; the match to TRBD2 covers 9 bases. Per germline, CDR1 SGHTA and CDR2 FQGNSA. The V gene end was trimmed by 1 base and the J gene end by 1 base; junction bases not matched to a gene: 8. The CDR3 length is 17 residues. The CDR3 spells CASSLGVAGVPSYEQYF. The CDR3 DNA reads as TGTGCCAGCAGCTTAGGGGTAGCGGGGGTTCCTTCCTACGAGCAGTACTTC. Complete variable domain (other parts from reference TRBV7-2 and TRBJ2-7): GAGVSQSPSNKVTEKGKDVELRCDPISGHTALYWYRQSLGQGLEFLIYFQGNSAPDKSGLPSDRFSAERTGGSVSTLTIQRTQQEDSAVYLCASSLGVAGVPSYEQYFGPGTRLTVT.

The chain recombines TRBV5-5 with TRBJ2-5; 10 bases fit TRBD2. The germline V gene has CDR1 SGHKS and CDR2 YYEKEE (reference sequence). The V and J ends lost 0 bases and 5 bases, in that order; junction bases with no gene match: 7. This CDR3 has 16 amino acids. The CDR3 here is CASSLDPAGGQETQYF. In DNA, the CDR3 is TGTGCCAGCAGCTTGGACCCAGCGGGGGGGCAGGAGACCCAGTACTTC.

J is TRBJ1-1 and V is TRBV19, with D tentatively TRBD1 (5 bases). V lost 2 bases and J 4 bases, leaving 20 bases between the germline ends. The CDR3 has 17 amino acids. Germline assignment: CDR1 LNHDA and CDR2 SQIVND (reference sequence). The CDR3 bases are TGTGCCAGTAGTATATCTCCAATGGGGGGATGGGGCACTGAAGCTTTCTTT. As protein: CASSISPMGGWGTEAFF.

This sequence joins TRBV20-1 and TRBJ2-5; the D gene is possibly TRBD1 (6 bases). Trimming shortened V by 6 bases and J by 4 bases, and 9 bases separated the two germline ends. This CDR3 is 11 amino acids long. Germline V gene lookup returns CDR1 DFQATT and CDR2 SNEGSKA (reference sequence). The CDR3 loop reads CSAPRGETQYF. The CDR3 DNA sequence: TGCAGTGCCCCCAGGGGAGAGACCCAGTACTTC.

This clone was seen a handful of times. The chain carries TRBV9 and TRBJ2-7, with D possibly TRBD2 on 6 matching bases. Per the germline V gene, CDR1 is SGDLS and CDR2 is YYNGEE. The ends were cut back, 0 bases at V and 7 bases at J, with 20 bases in the middle. The CDR3 extends over 16 amino acids. The DNA for the CDR3 is TGTGCCAGCAGCGTAGGGCGAGAATCCTACGGGGGAGAGCAGTACTTC. Its translation: CASSVGRESYGGEQYF.

CDR3 DNA sequence: TGTGCCAGTAGTCCAGGGACTAGTGGAGATACGCAGTATTTT. Translation gives CASSPGTSGDTQYF. This chain joins TRBV19 and TRBJ2-3; TRBD2 matches 8 bases. V shed 5 bases, J shed 5 bases, and the junction held 6 bases outside the gene matches. Germline lookup yields CDR1 LNHDA and CDR2 SQIVND (reference sequence). There are 14 residues in the CDR3.

V usage is TRBV9 and J usage is TRBJ2-1, with TRBD2 matching 9 bases. The germline CDR1 and CDR2 sequences are SGDLS and YYNGEE. This CDR3 has 16 amino acids. After removal of 3 bases from V and 7 bases from J, the junction contained 11 bases not matched to a gene. CDR3 DNA sequence: TGTGCCAGCAGCGCCGAGGCGGGGGGGCCGGTAAATGAGCAGTTCTTC. Translated, it gives CASSAEAGGPVNEQFF.

The genes are TRBV4-1 and TRBJ2-1; D uncertain. The CDR3 contains 16 residues. The germline V and J ends were trimmed by 1 base and 2 bases, with 12 bases remaining between them. Germline assignment: CDR1 MGHRA and CDR2 YSYEKL. As DNA, the CDR3 is TGCGCCAGCAGCCAAGTAACGAGCCTACCCTACAATGAGCAGTTCTTC. Encoded protein: CASSQVTSLPYNEQFF.

V is TRBV30 and J is TRBJ2-3, with 11 bases aligning to TRBD1. The CDR3 is 15 amino acids. J gave up 6 bases and V 4 bases, and 9 bases lay outside the gene matches. Germline-derived CDR1 and CDR2 are GTSNPN and SVGIG (reference sequence). The CDR3 region has the DNA TGTGCCTGGACGCGAACATGGACAGGGGGCGATACGCAGTATTTT. Its protein is CAWTRTWTGGDTQYF.

The chain is built from TRBV5-1 and TRBJ1-3, with D unclear. CDR1 and CDR2 from the germline V gene are SGHRS and YFSETQ. Between the trimmed V and J ends, which lost 0 bases and 2 bases, there was a span of 6 bases. This CDR3 spans 14 amino acids. CDR3 residues: CASSLAGTGNTIYF. In nucleotides, the CDR3 is TGCGCCAGCAGCTTGGCCGGGACTGGAAACACCATATATTTT.

The DNA of the CDR3 is TGTGCCAGCAGCCTTTGGGAAGAACGGGGGGCCACGAGGGAGCAGTACTTC. This codes for CASSLWEERGATREQYF. The chain combines TRBV4-2 with TRBJ2-7; possible D gene TRBD2, 7 bases. The CDR3 extends over 17 amino acids. The V end lost 4 bases, the J end lost 7 bases, and 26 bases lay between the germline ends. Germline-derived CDR1 and CDR2 are LGHNA and YNFKEQ.